This T cell receptor beta chain is from a study of blood T cell repertoires in COVID-19. On the study more broadly: Some COVID-19 samples were acute and others convalescent; all came from the United States, Italy and Spain. T cells, B-cell-depleted T cells, or PBMCs supplied cDNA or gDNA.

Per the original data handling: Amplification of reference gene primers was used by the study to estimate nucleated cell counts. Assay: immunoSEQ multiplex PCR; the TCRdb copy retains only in-frame clones and omits some. For V, J and clone size, that table is used; D and trimming come from the DNA. This sample has over 250,000 clones; around 89% occur once, and the top ten carry about an eighth. Concerning this clone itself: Other DNA sequences in the same sample also yield this CDR3.

V was pared by 4 bases and J by 7 bases, with 16 bases between. CDR1 is ENHRY, CDR2 SYGVKD, per germline. CDR3 size: 14 residues. Sequencing was performed on peripheral blood. The TCR sequence derives from a woman in her fifties or sixties with acute or convalescent COVID-19. The V and J genes are TRBV10-3 and TRBJ2-5; D unclear. CDR3 in amino acids: CAISVEGNYGTQYF. The CDR3 bases are TGTGCCATCAGTGTTGAAGGCAACTACGGGACCCAGTACTTC.